This entry lists 20 T cell receptor beta chains sequenced from one sample in a study of cytomegalovirus exposure and HLA in healthy donors (dated by TCRdb to about 2017). Library generation was performed with the immunoSEQ multiplex PCR assay. The multiplex PCR relied on a mix of 60 forward primers for TCR Vbeta segments and 13 reverse primers for TCR Jbeta segments. The immuneACCESS repertoire file appears here via TCRdb, limited to in-frame rearrangements. These files lack a portion of the clones; in checked studies, under half of the deficit traces to unresolved V genes, and the cause of the others is not known. In all, the sample holds about 120,000 clones, and 7% to 9.5% of those were seen once. The ten top clones hold 6% to 7.5% of the sample. Source material: PBMCs. These receptor sequences come from a woman aged 40 to 50 in good health and CMV-seropositive.

This clone was seen only a few times. DNA of the CDR3: TGTGCCAGCAGCTTAGAAGGCGGGGGGCTCCACCAGTACTTC. Its translation is CASSLEGGGLHQYF. This chain uses TRBV7-9 with TRBJ2-5, with 8 bases that match TRBD2. J was trimmed by 10 bases and V by 1 base; bases with no gene match: 8. This CDR3 contains 14 residues. Germline loops: CDR1 SEHNR, CDR2 FQNEAQ (reference sequence).

This clone was picked up a small number of times. This sequence joins TRBV5-1 and TRBJ1-2, with 8 positions matching TRBD1. The germline gives CDR1 SGHRS, CDR2 YFSETQ. The CDR3 runs 17 residues. The V segment lost 0 bases and the J segment 4 bases; nucleotides outside the gene matches: 11. The CDR3 sequence: CASSLAKSTGGSYGYTF. In nucleotides, the CDR3 is TGCGCCAGCAGCTTGGCCAAGTCTACAGGGGGGTCCTATGGCTACACCTTC. Filled out from reference TRBV5-1 and TRBJ1-2, the complete variable domain reads KAGVTQTPRYLIKTRGQQVTLSCSPISGHRSVSWYQQTPGQGLQFLFEYFSETQRNKGNFPGRFSGRQFSNSRSEMNVSTLELGDSALYLCASSLAKSTGGSYGYTFGSGTRLTVV.

The chain is built from TRBV7-6 and TRBJ2-7; TRBD1 matches 9 bases. The CDR3 is 16 amino acids. Trimming at V came to 3 bases and at J to 0 bases, leaving 6 bases not matched to a gene. Germline V CDR1 and CDR2: SGHVS, FNYEAQ. Here the CDR3 reads CASSLTGGLSSYEQYF. As DNA, the CDR3 is TGTGCCAGCAGCTTGACAGGGGGATTAAGCTCCTACGAGCAGTACTTC. Drawing the rest from reference TRBV7-6 and TRBJ2-7, the complete variable domain is GAGVSQSPRYKVTKRGQDVALRCDPISGHVSLYWYRQALGQGPEFLTYFNYEAQQDKSGLPNDRFSAERPEGSISTLTIQRTEQRDSAMYRCASSLTGGLSSYEQYFGPGTRLTVT.

This chain connects TRBV12-5 to TRBJ2-7, with TRBD1 as a possible D gene (6 bases). Germline lookup yields CDR1 LGHNT and CDR2 FRNRAP. CDR3 length equals 15 residues. With 3 bases removed from V and 0 bases from J, the gap between germline ends came to 12 bases. The CDR3 sequence: CASGFQWDNSYEQYF. CDR3 sequence (DNA): TGTGCTAGTGGTTTTCAATGGGACAACTCCTACGAGCAGTACTTC.

This clone has more than one count but fewer than ten. J is TRBJ1-1 and V is TRBV9; D call uncertain. Germline lookup yields CDR1 SGDLS and CDR2 YYNGEE. V lost 0 bases, J lost 4 bases, and 7 bases lay in between. This CDR3 is 13 amino acids long. The CDR3, as DNA: TGTGCCAGCAGCGTAGACCCTATCACTGAAGCTTTCTTT. It translates to CASSVDPITEAFF.

This clone was seen a few times. The chain combines TRBV29-1 with TRBJ2-1; possibly TRBD2 for D (5 bases). V shed 3 bases and J shed 3 bases, with 12 bases lying between them. This CDR3 spans 14 amino acids. CDR1 is SQVTM, CDR2 ANQGSEA, per germline. The CDR3 spells CSVDPGIYYNEQFF. CDR3 DNA sequence: TGCAGCGTTGACCCCGGGATTTACTACAATGAGCAGTTCTTC.

The chain has TRBV5-6 and TRBJ1-2, with TRBD1 matching over 11 bases. This CDR3 region has 14 residues. The V gene end was trimmed by 3 bases and the J gene end by 7 bases; junction bases not matched to a gene: 5. Germline CDR1 SGHDT, CDR2 YYEEEE. CDR3 DNA: TGTGCCAGCAGCTATACGGACAGGGGGCTTGGCTACACCTTC. The encoded protein is CASSYTDRGLGYTF.

This clone was counted only a few times. This chain connects TRBV5-4 to TRBJ1-3; maybe TRBD1 (6 bases). The V gene lost 0 bases and the J gene lost 2 bases, with 12 bases spanning the gap. The CDR3 is 16 residues long. Germline V gene sequence: CDR1 SGHNT, CDR2 YYREEE (reference sequence). This CDR3 is CASSLVPGVAGNTIYF. The CDR3 nucleotides are TGTGCCAGCAGCTTGGTTCCAGGGGTCGCTGGAAACACCATATATTTT.

This clone showed up just a few times. The chain recombines TRBV7-9 with TRBJ1-1; 9 positions agree with TRBD1. CDR1 and CDR2 (germline): SEHNR, FQNEAQ (reference sequence). Germline trimming cut 5 bases from V and 7 bases from J; bases unmatched to any gene: 11. CDR3 size: 15 residues. The CDR3 region has the DNA TGTGCCAGCAGCGTTCACCGGGACAGGGCTGTTGAAGCTTTCTTT. Translating it yields CASSVHRDRAVEAFF.

The chain combines TRBV10-2 with TRBJ2-7, with 8 bases identical to TRBD1. Unmatched junction bases numbered 6, after V lost 8 bases and J lost 0 bases. CDR1 is WSHSY and CDR2 is SAAADI in the germline V gene. CDR3 length: 14 residues. The CDR3 DNA is TGCGCCAGCCTCCGGACAGGGAGCTCCTACGAGCAGTACTTC. Residues: CASLRTGSSYEQYF.

The table lists this clone with a few counts. Other DNA sequences in this sample translate to the same CDR3. The chain carries TRBV11-2 and TRBJ1-2; tentatively, D is TRBD1 (6 bases). The V end lost 5 bases, the J end lost 9 bases, and 19 bases lay between the germline ends. Germline V gives CDR1 SGHAT, CDR2 FQNNGV. This CDR3 contains 14 residues. CDR3 sequence reads: CASSSGTHLWSYTF. The CDR3 bases are TGTGCCAGCAGCAGCGGGACACACCTATGGAGCTACACCTTC.

This clone was seen only a few times. The V gene is TRBV6-1, the J gene TRBJ1-2; D gene ambiguous. The V end lost 6 bases, the J end lost 3 bases, and 14 bases lay between the germline ends. CDR1 and CDR2 (germline): MNHNS, SASEGT. CDR3 length: 14 residues. The CDR3: CASSPRWSDYGYTF. The CDR3 bases are TGTGCCAGCAGCCCCCGGTGGAGCGACTATGGCTACACCTTC.

The table lists this clone with a few counts. The V and J genes are TRBV5-4 and TRBJ2-5; D gene uncertain. Germline CDR1 SGHNT, CDR2 YYREEE (reference sequence). The CDR3 sequence is 12 residues long. V was pared by 1 base and J by 4 bases, with 5 bases between. The CDR3, as DNA: TGTGCCAGCAGCTTGTGGGCAGAGACCCAGTACTTC. The encoded protein is CASSLWAETQYF.

This clone was seen more than once but under ten times. This rearrangement joins TRBV27 to TRBJ2-7; possible D gene TRBD2, 6 bases. Per the germline V gene, CDR1 is MNHEY and CDR2 is SMNVEV (reference sequence). CDR3 length equals 13 residues. The V end was cut by 6 bases, the J end by 4 bases, with 13 bases between. The CDR3 protein is CASSRQEGYEQYF. CDR3 DNA: TGTGCCAGCAGCCGCCAGGAGGGGTACGAGCAGTACTTC.

This clone was detected only a few times. The rearrangement joins TRBV7-9 to TRBJ1-2; D remains unclear. The germline CDR1 and CDR2 sequences are SEHNR and FQNEAQ (reference sequence). The CDR3 totals 14 residues. V was shortened by 1 base and J by 4 bases, with 10 bases between the two germline ends. DNA for the CDR3: TGTGCCAGCAGCTTAGGAGGGAACTCCTATGGCTACACCTTC. Translation: CASSLGGNSYGYTF. The full variable domain, completed using reference TRBV7-9 and TRBJ1-2, is DTGVSQNPRHKITKRGQNVTFRCDPISEHNRLYWYRQTLGQGPEFLTYFQNEAQLEKSRLLSDRFSAERPKGSFSTLEIQRTEQGDSAMYLCASSLGGNSYGYTFGSGTRLTVV.

This clone was found a few times. The CDR3 region has the DNA TGTGCCAGCAGCTTAGTAAAACCACAGGGTGAGGACGGCTACACCTTC. It yields the protein CASSLVKPQGEDGYTF. The rearrangement links TRBV11-2 to TRBJ1-2, with D possibly matching TRBD1 (6 bases). The V and J ends lost 1 base and 8 bases respectively, with 20 bases between them. The CDR3 consists of 16 residues. The germline V gene encodes CDR1 SGHAT and CDR2 FQNNGV.

This clone was picked up a small number of times. The chain combines TRBV29-1 with TRBJ2-2; 12 bases fit TRBD1. V was clipped by 6 bases and J by 6 bases; unmatched bases: 5. CDR1 and CDR2 (germline): SQVTM, ANQGSEA. The CDR3 spans 14 residues. The CDR3 region has the DNA TGCAGCGTGCCAGGGACAGGGGGCCCCGGGGAGCTGTTTTTT. This encodes CSVPGTGGPGELFF.

The table lists this clone with a few counts. J is TRBJ1-1 and V is TRBV20-1; a possible D gene is TRBD1 (6 bases). The CDR3 consists of 10 residues. V lost 8 bases to trimming and J lost 10 bases, with 14 bases between them. Germline CDR1 and CDR2: DFQATT and SNEGSKA (reference sequence). This chain's CDR3 is CSFNRVGAFF. The CDR3 nucleotides read TGCAGTTTTAACAGGGTCGGAGCTTTCTTT.

This clone was seen only a few times. V gene TRBV6-5 combines with J gene TRBJ1-2, with a possible D match to TRBD1 (5 bases). V was shortened by 8 bases and J by 7 bases, with 14 bases between the two germline ends. CDR1 MNHEY and CDR2 SVGAGI come from the germline V gene. The CDR3 runs 12 residues. CDR3 in DNA: TGTGCCAGCGGCGTAGGGGCCGGTGGCTACACCTTC. Translating it yields CASGVGAGGYTF.

The gene calls are TRBV11-3 and TRBJ1-1, with D perhaps TRBD1 (5 bases). CDR1 SGHNT and CDR2 YENEEA come from the germline V gene. Trimming left V 3 bases short and J 2 bases short, with 10 bases between. This CDR3 region has 14 residues. CDR3 nucleotide sequence: TGTGCCAGCAGCTTCGGAAGGGGCAACACTGAAGCTTTCTTT. Protein sequence: CASSFGRGNTEAFF.